This T cell receptor (beta chain) was sequenced during a study of cytomegalovirus exposure and HLA in healthy donors. Worth noting for this clone: Its antigen is still unknown.

Researchers ran the PCR with 60 Vbeta and 13 Jbeta primers. TCRdb keeps only in-frame clones here, not all; method: immunoSEQ multiplex PCR. Here the sample spans approximately 150,000 clones, around 79% being singletons. The study, taken as a whole, reports: Earlier results showed most TCR beta V segments being productive about 90% or about 30% of the time. It was about 180 TCR beta chains that were listed as cytomegalovirus-associated. CMV antigen specificity of a few CMV-associated chains was confirmed in vitro. Researchers reported in a later analysis that a missense DCLRE1C variant was tied to TCR beta V- and J-gene trimming.

The source is a male donor in good health and CMV-seropositive. Material for sequencing was PBMCs.

CDR3 in amino acids: CASSFGSSSYNEQFF. DNA of the CDR3: TGTGCCAGCAGCTTCGGGTCAAGCTCCTACAATGAGCAGTTCTTC. J is TRBJ2-1 and V is TRBV11-2, with D uncertain. With 3 bases removed from V and 0 bases from J, the gap between germline ends came to 9 bases. This CDR3 contains 15 residues. Germline lookup yields CDR1 SGHAT and CDR2 FQNNGV.